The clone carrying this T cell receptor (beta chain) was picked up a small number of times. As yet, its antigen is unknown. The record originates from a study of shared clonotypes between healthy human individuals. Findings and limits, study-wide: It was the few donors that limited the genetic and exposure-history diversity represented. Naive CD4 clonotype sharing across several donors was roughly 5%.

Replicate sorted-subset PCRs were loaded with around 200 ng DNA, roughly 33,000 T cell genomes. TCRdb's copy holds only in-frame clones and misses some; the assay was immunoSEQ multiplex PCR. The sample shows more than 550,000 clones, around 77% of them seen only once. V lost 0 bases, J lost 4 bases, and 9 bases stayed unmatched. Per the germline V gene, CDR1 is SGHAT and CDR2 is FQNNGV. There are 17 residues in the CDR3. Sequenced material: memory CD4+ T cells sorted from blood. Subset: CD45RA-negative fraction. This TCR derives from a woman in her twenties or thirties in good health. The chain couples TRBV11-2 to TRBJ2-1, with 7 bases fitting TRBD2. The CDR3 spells CASSLDPVGGAYNEQFF. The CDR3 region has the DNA TGTGCCAGCAGCTTAGATCCTGTGGGAGGGGCTTACAATGAGCAGTTCTTC.